What follows is one TCR beta chain and its context. The antigen is undetermined. This entry is derived from a study of T cell responses to AZD1222 COVID-19 vaccine. Overall study findings and caveats: Spike was spanned by vaccine-associated CD4 TCRs, which were dominant at 160-218 and 743-854. Samples come after the peak T cell response, not at day 14.

V was clipped by 4 bases and J by 2 bases, with 6 bases between them. The CDR3 has 13 amino acids. Germline assignment: CDR1 SGHNT and CDR2 YENEEA. The repertoire was sequenced with immunoSEQ multiplex PCR; TCRdb's copy has only in-frame clones and lacks some. The top ten clones hold under 2.5% of a sample with roughly 150,000 clones, roughly 90% of them seen once. The chain has TRBV11-3 and TRBJ1-3; D unresolved. Specimen: peripheral blood, collected on day 0 of AZD1222 vaccination. The receptor comes from an adult in good health. CDR3 in DNA: TGTGCCAGCAGCTCGTCTGCTGGAAACACCATATATTTT. Protein product: CASSSSAGNTIYF.